Listed below are T cell receptor beta chains from one sample, sequenced in a study of human CD8 memory T cell subsets. TCRdb re-analyzed the 5' RACE reads; it lists each CDR3 protein once, without DNA. Here the sample table reports around 6,800 distinct CDR3 sequences. Sequencing was done on a sample of CD8+ T cells from PBMCs. The source is a human donor in good health. The CDR3 runs from the conserved cysteine through the conserved F or W. The order of the fields is V gene, J gene, clone size, CDR3 protein. Some rows mark clone size as missing; the rest say once, few, many or name a class of expanded clone.

TRBV20-1,TRBJ2-1,NA,CSARTGTTLGEQFF
TRBV11-2,TRBJ2-1,medium-sized,CASSLWGFGPYNEQFF
TRBV14,TRBJ2-5,NA,CASSQTGGGETQYF
TRBV7-9,TRBJ2-5,NA,CASSFPEETQYF
TRBV27,TRBJ1-2,medium-sized,CASSSTNPSGQTYGYTF
TRBV9,TRBJ2-3,NA,CASSVRTSGMTDTQYF
TRBV7-6,TRBJ2-1,NA,CASTPVLAGPNNEQFF
TRBV7-9,TRBJ2-7,NA,CASSSETSNNEQYF
TRBV27,TRBJ2-3,medium-sized,CATSEGPDTQYF
TRBV6-6,TRBJ2-5,NA,CASHNRGPAGGLETQYF
TRBV5-1,TRBJ2-1,NA,CASSLNQREQFF
TRBV5-6,TRBJ1-1,NA,CASSSLKQGPNTEAFF
TRBV21-1,TRBJ1-6,NA,CASSNRAALALHF
TRBV5-4,TRBJ1-2,NA,CASSYLGGYTF
TRBV7-3,TRBJ2-7,medium-sized,CASSAGGGGLYEQYF
TRBV12-3/TRBV12-4,TRBJ1-4,medium-sized,CASSPSATNEKLFF
TRBV20-1,TRBJ2-1,medium-sized,CSAKTGLDNEQFF
TRBV9,TRBJ2-1,NA,CASSSSGGGLGEQFF
TRBV7-2,TRBJ2-5,NA,CASSLEGGQETQYF
TRBV21-1,TRBJ1-1,NA,CASSGDRETEAFF
TRBV7-8,TRBJ2-1,NA,CASVWGPSLSEQFF
TRBV29-1,TRBJ1-4,medium-sized,CSVLSLGFEANEKLFF
TRBV5-5,TRBJ2-1,NA,CASSFSGSYSYNEQFF
TRBV7-6,TRBJ2-7,NA,CASSLAAGNEQYF
TRBV7-2,TRBJ2-7,NA,CASSLAGAGPRRYEQYF
TRBV30,TRBJ1-1,medium-sized,CAWSVSQDTEAFF
TRBV6-1,TRBJ2-2,NA,CASSPRDTRTNTGELFF
TRBV28,TRBJ1-6,NA,CASSLHHGSPLHF
TRBV20-1,TRBJ1-4,NA,CSARGTGGFLATNEKLFF
TRBV19,TRBJ2-7,NA,CASSSGTGFYEQYF
TRBV12-3/TRBV12-4,TRBJ2-5,NA,CASSTSVGQKETQYF
TRBV20-1,TRBJ2-1,NA,CSADLGLAGADNEQFF
TRBV12-3/TRBV12-4,TRBJ2-1,NA,CASRLGSDEQFF
TRBV28,TRBJ2-5,NA,CASSPMGLEETQYF
TRBV7-8,TRBJ2-7,NA,CASSWRQGQEQYF
TRBV12-3/TRBV12-4,TRBJ2-7,medium-sized,CASSQGSYEQYF